This T cell receptor (beta chain) was identified during a study of T cell responses to AZD1222 COVID-19 vaccine. Study-level results: Unmutated variant regions reportedly attract nearly half of all spike-specific TCRs. Among the donors, most were white British and more were female, and clonal diversity was possibly underestimated.

In its sample, this clone was seen once. Antigen: not known. Assay: immunoSEQ multiplex PCR; the TCRdb copy retains only in-frame clones and omits some. Among roughly 76,000 clones listed, 70% to 90% were seen once. V dropped 4 bases and J dropped 3 bases, with 9 bases sitting between them. Germline CDR1 is LNHNV and CDR2 is YYDKDF (reference sequence). The CDR3 runs to 13 residues. The chain recombines TRBV15 with TRBJ1-1, with TRBD1 as a possible D gene (5 bases). The starting material was peripheral blood, obtained on day 0 of AZD1222 vaccination. The receptor's source is an adult in good health. The CDR3 loop is CATSNSRDTEAFF. In DNA, the CDR3 is TGTGCCACCAGCAATTCCAGGGACACTGAAGCTTTCTTT.